This T cell receptor beta chain was captured by sequencing in a study of cytomegalovirus exposure and HLA in healthy donors. Germline CDR1 is SGDLS and CDR2 is YYNGEE. V shed 2 bases, J shed 3 bases, and the junction held 7 bases outside the gene matches. The CDR3 extends over 15 amino acids. Researchers ran the PCR with 60 Vbeta and 13 Jbeta primers. TCRdb keeps only in-frame clones here, not all; method: immunoSEQ multiplex PCR. The sample yields approximately 190,000 clones, almost 85% seen once. This sequence joins TRBV9 and TRBJ2-7; TRBD1 matches at 8 bases. The material sequenced was PBMCs. The source of this sequence is a boy under 18 in good health and CMV-seronegative. The CDR3 DNA reads TGTGCCAGCAGCGTCGGACAGGGATCGGTCTACGAGCAGTACTTC. This gives the protein CASSVGQGSVYEQYF.